The TCR beta chain described here comes from a study of blood T cells in healthy people across ages. The V gene end was trimmed by 3 bases and the J gene end by 0 bases; junction bases not matched to a gene: 5. Germline V lookup: CDR1 MNHEY, CDR2 SMNVEV (reference sequence). The CDR3 spans 16 residues. Next came a second PCR, run for about 6 to 11 cycles, which used a sample-barcoded 5' primer along with a J-beta primer mix. MiXCR, run by TCRdb on the 5' RACE reads, gives a single entry per CDR3 protein. This sample yields around 1,000,000 distinct CDR3 sequences, of which 20% to 25% are seen a single time; 0.75% belongs to the top ten. The same data also went into a second study, on T cells of mothers and their children.

The receptor was isolated from a girl aged 2 to 10 in good health. V gene TRBV27 combines with J gene TRBJ2-7; 10 bases are a match to TRBD1. Material: blood. The CDR3 DNA sequence: TGTGCCAGCAGTTTCGTGACAGGGGGCCCCTCCTACGAGCAGTACTTC. It specifies CASSFVTGGPSYEQYF.